The T cell receptor (beta chain) described here comes from a study of blood T cell repertoires in COVID-19. For the study at large: The United States, Italy and Spain were the sources of the acute and convalescent COVID-19 samples.

Original data processing: Nucleated cell counts were estimated from reference gene primer amplification. TCRdb's copy holds only in-frame clones and misses some; the assay was immunoSEQ multiplex PCR. For V, J and clone size, that table is used; D and trimming come from the DNA. This table holds under 200,000 clones, around 80% found once. V was trimmed by 2 bases and J by 4 bases, leaving 11 bases between them. The CDR3 spans 14 residues. Germline V gives CDR1 SGHAT, CDR2 FQNNGV. This clone was found once. The source of this sequence is a woman of 80 years or more with active or convalescent COVID-19. The sequenced sample was peripheral blood. The gene calls are TRBV11-2 and TRBJ2-5; D call uncertain. The CDR3 reads CASSLNGVSETQYF. CDR3 nucleotide sequence: TGTGCCAGCAGCTTAAACGGTGTTTCAGAGACCCAGTACTTC.